This T cell receptor beta chain was obtained from a study of CD8+CD57+ T cells in acquired aplastic anemia. Comments on this clonotype: The junction does not match germline at one end; this may be a read error.

Only patients with CD8+CD57+ cell expansion on flow cytometry were chosen for sequencing. Template material for TCR beta VDJ and CDR3 profiling consisted of genomic DNA. TCRdb passed the reads through MiXCR, listing each CDR3 protein once. Here the sample spans just over 200,000 distinct CDR3 sequences, around three fifths being singletons. The source of this sequence is a human donor with aplastic anemia. Material: sorted CD4+, CD8+, or CD8+CD57+ T cells (not recorded which) from PBMCs.

CDR3 bases: TGTGCCAGAGATCCCTTCGGAGAGGCCCAGTACTTC. Protein: CARDPFGEAQYF. The rearrangement joins TRBV9 to TRBJ2-5; D remains ambiguous. The CDR3 sequence is 12 residues long. Per the germline V gene, CDR1 is SGDLS and CDR2 is YYNGEE.